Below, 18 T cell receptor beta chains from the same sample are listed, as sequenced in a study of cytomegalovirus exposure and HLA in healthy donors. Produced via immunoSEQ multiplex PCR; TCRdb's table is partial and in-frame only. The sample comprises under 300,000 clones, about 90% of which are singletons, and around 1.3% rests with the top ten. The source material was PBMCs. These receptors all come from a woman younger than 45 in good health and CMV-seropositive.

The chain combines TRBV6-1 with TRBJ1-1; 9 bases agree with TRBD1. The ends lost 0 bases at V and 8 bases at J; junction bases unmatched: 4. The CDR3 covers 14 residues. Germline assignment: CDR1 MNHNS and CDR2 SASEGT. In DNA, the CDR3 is TGTGCCAGCAGTGAAGCGGGGACAGGGAAAGAAGCTTTCTTT. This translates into CASSEAGTGKEAFF.

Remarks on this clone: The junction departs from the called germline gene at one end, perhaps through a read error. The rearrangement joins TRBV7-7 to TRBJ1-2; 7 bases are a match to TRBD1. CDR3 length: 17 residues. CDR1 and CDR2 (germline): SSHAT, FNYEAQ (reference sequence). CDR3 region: CASSLPQTGEILYGYTF. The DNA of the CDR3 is TGTGCTAGCAGCTTACCTCAAACAGGGGAAATCTTGTATGGCTACACCTTC.

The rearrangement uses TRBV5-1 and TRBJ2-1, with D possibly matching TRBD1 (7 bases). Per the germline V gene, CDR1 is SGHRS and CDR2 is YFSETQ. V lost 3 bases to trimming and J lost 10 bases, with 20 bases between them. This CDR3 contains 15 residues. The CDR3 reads CASSSRIQGGREQFF. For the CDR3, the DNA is TGCGCCAGCAGCTCAAGGATTCAGGGGGGAAGAGAGCAGTTCTTC.

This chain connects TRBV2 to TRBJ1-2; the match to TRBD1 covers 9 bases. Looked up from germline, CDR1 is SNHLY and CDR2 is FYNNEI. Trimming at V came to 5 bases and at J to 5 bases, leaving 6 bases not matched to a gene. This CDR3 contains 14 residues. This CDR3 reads CASSQQGASYGYTF. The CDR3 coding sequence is TGTGCCAGCAGTCAACAGGGGGCTTCGTATGGCTACACCTTC.

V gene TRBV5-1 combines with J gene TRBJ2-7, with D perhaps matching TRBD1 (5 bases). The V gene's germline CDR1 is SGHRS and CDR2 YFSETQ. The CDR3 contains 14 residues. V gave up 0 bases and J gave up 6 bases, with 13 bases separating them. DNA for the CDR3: TGCGCCAGCAGCTTGGAGGGCAGGGTCCCCGAGCAGTACTTC. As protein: CASSLEGRVPEQYF.

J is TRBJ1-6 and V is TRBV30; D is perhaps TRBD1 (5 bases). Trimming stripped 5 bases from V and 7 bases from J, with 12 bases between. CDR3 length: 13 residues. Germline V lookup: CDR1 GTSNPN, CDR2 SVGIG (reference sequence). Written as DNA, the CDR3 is TGTGCCTGGGCCACAGGATTAAATTCACCCCTCCACTTT. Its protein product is CAWATGLNSPLHF.

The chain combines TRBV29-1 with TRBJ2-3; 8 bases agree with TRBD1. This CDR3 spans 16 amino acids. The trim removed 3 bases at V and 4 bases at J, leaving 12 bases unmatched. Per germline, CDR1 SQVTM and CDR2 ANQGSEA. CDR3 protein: CSVEGRAGGNPDTQYF. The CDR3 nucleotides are TGCAGCGTTGAGGGCCGGGCAGGGGGCAATCCAGATACGCAGTATTTT.

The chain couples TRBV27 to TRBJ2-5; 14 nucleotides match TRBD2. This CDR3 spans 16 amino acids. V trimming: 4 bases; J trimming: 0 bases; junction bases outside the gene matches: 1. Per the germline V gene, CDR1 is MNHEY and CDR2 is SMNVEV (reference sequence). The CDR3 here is CASSWTSGRYQETQYF. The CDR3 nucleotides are TGTGCCAGCAGTTGGACTAGCGGGAGGTACCAAGAGACCCAGTACTTC.

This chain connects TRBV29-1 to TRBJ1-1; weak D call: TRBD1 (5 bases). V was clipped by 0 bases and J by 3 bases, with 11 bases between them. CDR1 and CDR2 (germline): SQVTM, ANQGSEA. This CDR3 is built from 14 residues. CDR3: CSVEDLDSYTEAFF. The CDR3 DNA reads TGCAGCGTTGAAGATCTAGACAGCTACACTGAAGCTTTCTTT. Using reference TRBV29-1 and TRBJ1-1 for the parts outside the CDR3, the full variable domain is SAVISQKPSRDICQRGTSLTIQCQVDSQVTMMFWYRQQPGQSLTLIATANQGSEATYESGFVIDKFPISRPNLTFSTLTVSNMSPEDSSIYLCSVEDLDSYTEAFFGQGTRLTVV.

DNA of the CDR3: TGTGCCAGCAGCTTAGCGGCGGGACAGATCTACGAGCAGTACTTC. This sequence encodes CASSLAAGQIYEQYF. The gene calls are TRBV7-6 and TRBJ2-7; D possibly corresponds to TRBD1 (7 bases). Deletions cut 0 bases from V and 3 bases from J, with 12 bases between. Germline CDR1 and CDR2: SGHVS and FNYEAQ. The CDR3 loop spans 15 amino acids.

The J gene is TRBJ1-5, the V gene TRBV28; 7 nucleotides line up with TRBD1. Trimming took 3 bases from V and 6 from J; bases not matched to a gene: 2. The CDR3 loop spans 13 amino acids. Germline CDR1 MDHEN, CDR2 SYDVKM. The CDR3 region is CASSFRGFQPQHF. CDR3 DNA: TGTGCCAGCAGTTTCAGGGGGTTTCAGCCCCAGCATTTT.

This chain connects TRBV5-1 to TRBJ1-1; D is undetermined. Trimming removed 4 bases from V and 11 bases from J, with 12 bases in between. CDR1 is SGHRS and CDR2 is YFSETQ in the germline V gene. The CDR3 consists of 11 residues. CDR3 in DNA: TGCGCCAGCAGCGATACTGGTTCGGCTTTCTTT. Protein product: CASSDTGSAFF.

In nucleotides, the CDR3 is TGCAGCGTCCAGGGGTTCTCGGGATACAATGAGCAGTTCTTC. Translating gives CSVQGFSGYNEQFF. This chain links TRBV29-1 with TRBJ2-1; the D gene is possibly TRBD1 (6 bases). Trimming cost V 6 bases and J 4 bases, with 16 bases left between them. CDR3 length equals 14 residues. Germline CDR1 SQVTM, CDR2 ANQGSEA.

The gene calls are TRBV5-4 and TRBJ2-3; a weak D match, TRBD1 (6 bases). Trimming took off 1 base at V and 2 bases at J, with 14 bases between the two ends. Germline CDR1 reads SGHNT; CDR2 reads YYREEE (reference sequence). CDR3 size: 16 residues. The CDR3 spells CASSLSPDRITDTQYF. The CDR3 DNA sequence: TGTGCCAGCAGCTTGTCTCCGGACAGAATCACAGATACGCAGTATTTT.

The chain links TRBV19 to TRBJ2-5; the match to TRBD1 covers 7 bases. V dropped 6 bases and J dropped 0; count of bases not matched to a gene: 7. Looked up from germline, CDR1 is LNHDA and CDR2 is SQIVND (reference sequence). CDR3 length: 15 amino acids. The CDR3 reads CASSMYGQDQETQYF. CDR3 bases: TGTGCCAGTAGCATGTATGGACAGGACCAAGAGACCCAGTACTTC.

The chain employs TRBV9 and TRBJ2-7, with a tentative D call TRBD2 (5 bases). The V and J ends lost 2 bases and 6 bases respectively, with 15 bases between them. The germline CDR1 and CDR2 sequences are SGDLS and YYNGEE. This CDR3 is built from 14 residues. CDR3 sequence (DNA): TGTGCCAGCAGCGTGGCCATTCCAGGAGGCGAGCAGTACTTC. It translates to CASSVAIPGGEQYF.

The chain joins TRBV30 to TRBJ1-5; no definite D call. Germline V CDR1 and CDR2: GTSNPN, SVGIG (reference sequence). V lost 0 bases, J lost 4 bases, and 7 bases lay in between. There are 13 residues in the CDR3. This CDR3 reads CAWSVRENQPQHF. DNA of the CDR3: TGTGCCTGGAGTGTACGGGAAAATCAGCCCCAGCATTTT. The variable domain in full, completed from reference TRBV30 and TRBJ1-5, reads SQTIHQWPATLVQPVGSPLSLECTVEGTSNPNLYWYRQAAGRGLQLLFYSVGIGQISSEVPQNLSASRPQDRQFILSSKKLLLSDSGFYLCAWSVRENQPQHFGDGTRLSIL.

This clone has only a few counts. CDR3 loop: CASSHPQETQYF. The DNA for the CDR3 is TGTGCCAGCAGCCATCCTCAAGAGACCCAGTACTTC. This chain uses TRBV4-2 with TRBJ2-5; D unclear. CDR1 LGHNA and CDR2 YNFKEQ come from the germline V gene. V gave up 3 bases and J gave up 2 bases, with 4 bases separating them. The CDR3 totals 12 residues.